These 10 T cell receptor beta chains were sequenced from one sample in a study of blood T cell repertoires in COVID-19. The protocol was immunoSEQ multiplex PCR, while the TCRdb copy is restricted to in-frame clones and leaves out a portion. The sample lists roughly 140,000 clones; 70% to 85% were seen once. Sequenced: PBMCs or T cells enriched from blood (not recorded which). All receptors derive from a woman between 18 and 30 years old who had been exposed to COVID-19.

This chain connects TRBV19 to TRBJ1-2; D might be TRBD1 (5 bases). The CDR3 covers 12 residues. Germline V gene sequence: CDR1 LNHDA, CDR2 SQIVND (reference sequence). V gave up 9 bases and J gave up 4 bases, with 12 bases separating them. The DNA of the CDR3 is TGTGCCAGCAGGGCGACGGTCTATGGCTACACCTTC. It yields the protein CASRATVYGYTF.

Only a few counts were recorded for this clone. The chain combines TRBV29-1 with TRBJ1-1, with TRBD1 as a possible D gene (6 bases). Trimming took 6 bases from V and 4 from J, leaving 12 bases between them. CDR3 length equals 12 residues. Germline V gives CDR1 SQVTM, CDR2 ANQGSEA. CDR3 region: CSVETGITEAFF. DNA of the CDR3: TGCAGCGTGGAAACAGGGATCACTGAAGCTTTCTTT. The entire variable domain, with the rest obtained from reference TRBV29-1 and TRBJ1-1, is as follows: SAVISQKPSRDICQRGTSLTIQCQVDSQVTMMFWYRQQPGQSLTLIATANQGSEATYESGFVIDKFPISRPNLTFSTLTVSNMSPEDSSIYLCSVETGITEAFFGQGTRLTVV.

The rearrangement joins TRBV5-1 to TRBJ2-7; possible D gene TRBD1, 5 bases. V lost 4 bases and J 2 bases, leaving 13 bases between the germline ends. Per the germline V gene, CDR1 is SGHRS and CDR2 is YFSETQ. The CDR3 consists of 14 residues. CDR3 protein: CASSPDPGPYEQYF. The CDR3 DNA reads TGCGCCAGCAGCCCGGACCCAGGGCCCTACGAGCAGTACTTC.

The V gene is TRBV12-3 or TRBV12-4, the J gene TRBJ1-2; perhaps TRBD1 as D (5 bases). The CDR3 sequence is 13 residues long. The germline V and J ends were trimmed by 3 bases and 3 bases, with 8 bases remaining between them. CDR3 sequence: CASSFQGYYGYTF. CDR3 bases: TGTGCCAGCAGTTTTCAGGGCTACTATGGCTACACCTTC.

The V gene is TRBV19, the J gene TRBJ1-5; 8 bases agree with TRBD1. CDR1 and CDR2 (germline): LNHDA, SQIVND (reference sequence). The CDR3 is made up of 15 amino acids. Trimming removed 8 bases from V and 1 base from J; junction bases left unmatched: 7. CDR3 nucleotides: TGTGCCAGTGCCCGGACAGGGCTCAGCAATCAGCCCCAGCATTTT. It encodes CASARTGLSNQPQHF.

CDR3 DNA sequence: TGTGCCAGCAGCGCTGACAGGGGCATGGGTCAGCCCCAGCATTTT. Its translation: CASSADRGMGQPQHF. The chain has TRBV7-6 and TRBJ1-5, with 8 bases identical to TRBD1. The CDR3 extends over 15 amino acids. V lost 5 bases to trimming and J lost 6 bases; unmatched junction nucleotides: 9. Germline lookup yields CDR1 SGHVS and CDR2 FNYEAQ. Looking up the rest from reference TRBV7-6 and TRBJ1-5 gives the full variable domain: GAGVSQSPRYKVTKRGQDVALRCDPISGHVSLYWYRQALGQGPEFLTYFNYEAQQDKSGLPNDRFSAERPEGSISTLTIQRTEQRDSAMYRCASSADRGMGQPQHFGDGTRLSIL.

In regard to this clone: Within the sample, other DNA sequences also encode this same CDR3. The CDR3 is CASSPDSNYGYTF. The CDR3 bases are TGTGCCAGCAGTCCTGACAGTAACTATGGCTACACCTTC. The chain has TRBV2 and TRBJ1-2, with D possibly being TRBD1 (5 bases). V gave up 5 bases and J gave up 1 base, with 8 bases separating them. Germline-derived CDR1 and CDR2 are SNHLY and FYNNEI. This CDR3 region has 13 residues.

The chain employs TRBV29-1 and TRBJ2-7, with a possible D match to TRBD2 (6 bases). The CDR3 has 12 amino acids. CDR1 and CDR2 (germline): SQVTM, ANQGSEA. Trimming stripped 4 bases from V and 2 bases from J, with 9 bases between. This chain's CDR3 is CSVVEGTYEQYF. For the CDR3, the DNA is TGCAGCGTTGTGGAGGGGACCTACGAGCAGTACTTC.

The V gene is TRBV5-6, the J gene TRBJ1-2; D not resolved. Germline V lookup: CDR1 SGHDT, CDR2 YYEEEE. Between the trimmed V and J ends, which lost 2 bases and 4 bases, there was a span of 9 bases. This CDR3 is built from 13 residues. The CDR3 here is CASSFDSPYGYTF. CDR3 sequence (DNA): TGTGCCAGCAGCTTTGACTCACCCTATGGCTACACCTTC.

The rearrangement uses TRBV7-8 and TRBJ2-7; TRBD1 matches at 7 bases. J was trimmed by 1 base and V by 4 bases; bases with no gene match: 4. The CDR3 has 14 amino acids. The germline CDR1 and CDR2 sequences are SGHVS and FQNEAQ. CDR3 region: CASSSGTDSYEQYF. CDR3 bases: TGTGCCAGCAGCTCCGGGACAGATTCCTACGAGCAGTACTTC.